This T cell receptor (beta chain) is drawn from a study of CD8 T cells in ankylosing spondylitis. Study-level points and caveats: The authors reported significant enrichment of disease-linked clones in matched ankylosing spondylitis synovial fluid. Earlier studies detected some motif variants in reactive arthritis synovial fluid and blood. A CD8+ phenotype characterized the disease-linked clones, which were relatively rare in peripheral blood. A TCR beta motif of fewer than ten highly homologous variants seemed to mark ankylosing spondylitis blood.

Comment on this clonotype: The antigen remains undetermined.

The TCR beta libraries were generated through quantitative 5'-RACE incorporating molecular barcodes. One entry per CDR3 protein results from TCRdb running MiXCR on the 5' RACE reads. The repertoire consists of fewer than 550,000 distinct CDR3 sequences, with under 5.5% occurring once and the leading ten covering around 3.5%. The CDR3 has 14 amino acids. V dropped 3 bases and J dropped 4 bases, with 16 bases sitting between them. CDR1 DFQATT and CDR2 SNEGSKA come from the germline V gene (reference sequence). The sequence was obtained from a male donor with ankylosing spondylitis. The source material was blood, either unsorted or a sorted T cell fraction (not recorded which). The rearrangement links TRBV20-1 to TRBJ2-7; D perhaps matches TRBD2 (6 bases). The CDR3 region is CSASPGTSRYEQYF. The CDR3 DNA reads as TGCAGTGCTAGTCCCGGGACTTCCAGATACGAGCAGTACTTC.